This T cell receptor (beta chain) was captured by sequencing in a study of T cell clones after liver transplantation. The wider study: In this trial, immunosuppression withdrawal was attempted within 2 years of liver transplant.

Germline loops: CDR1 SGHKS, CDR2 YYEKEE (reference sequence). This CDR3 is 15 amino acids long. The junction had 8 bases not matched to a gene; V was cut back by 0 bases and J by 5 bases. TCRdb's copy holds only in-frame clones and misses some; the assay was immunoSEQ multiplex PCR. The table shows 35,000 to 45,000 clones, with 85% to 90% occurring only once. Sequenced here: CD4+ T cells from blood, sampled 24 months after liver transplant. The sequence derives from a human patient who received a liver transplant. Some of these T cells may belong to the graft donor. The chain has TRBV5-5 and TRBJ2-7; 7 bases are a match to TRBD2. CDR3: CASSLETLGGNEQYF. DNA of the CDR3: TGTGCCAGCAGCTTGGAAACGCTCGGGGGGAACGAGCAGTACTTC. The variable domain in full, with the rest retrieved from reference TRBV5-5 and TRBJ2-7, is DAGVTQSPTHLIKTRGQQVTLRCSPISGHKSVSWYQQVLGQGPQFIFQYYEKEERGRGNFPDRFSARQFPNYSSELNVNALLLGDSALYLCASSLETLGGNEQYFGPGTRLTVT.